The source of this TCR beta chain is a study of control samples from healthy donors and cancer patients. The protocol was immunoSEQ multiplex PCR, while the TCRdb copy is restricted to in-frame clones and leaves out a portion. Among about 88,000 clones listed, more than 80% were seen once. This CDR3 comprises 15 residues. Trimming cost V 5 bases and J 6 bases; bases outside gene matches: 7. Germline CDR1 is MNHEY and CDR2 is SMNVEV (reference sequence). The source of this sequence is a man aged 18 to 29 in good health. Specimen: blood. The rearrangement uses TRBV27 and TRBJ2-2; TRBD1 matches 9 bases. The CDR3 coding sequence is TGTGCCAGCAGTCTGAGGACAGGGGATTCCGGGGAGCTGTTTTTT. It translates to CASSLRTGDSGELFF.